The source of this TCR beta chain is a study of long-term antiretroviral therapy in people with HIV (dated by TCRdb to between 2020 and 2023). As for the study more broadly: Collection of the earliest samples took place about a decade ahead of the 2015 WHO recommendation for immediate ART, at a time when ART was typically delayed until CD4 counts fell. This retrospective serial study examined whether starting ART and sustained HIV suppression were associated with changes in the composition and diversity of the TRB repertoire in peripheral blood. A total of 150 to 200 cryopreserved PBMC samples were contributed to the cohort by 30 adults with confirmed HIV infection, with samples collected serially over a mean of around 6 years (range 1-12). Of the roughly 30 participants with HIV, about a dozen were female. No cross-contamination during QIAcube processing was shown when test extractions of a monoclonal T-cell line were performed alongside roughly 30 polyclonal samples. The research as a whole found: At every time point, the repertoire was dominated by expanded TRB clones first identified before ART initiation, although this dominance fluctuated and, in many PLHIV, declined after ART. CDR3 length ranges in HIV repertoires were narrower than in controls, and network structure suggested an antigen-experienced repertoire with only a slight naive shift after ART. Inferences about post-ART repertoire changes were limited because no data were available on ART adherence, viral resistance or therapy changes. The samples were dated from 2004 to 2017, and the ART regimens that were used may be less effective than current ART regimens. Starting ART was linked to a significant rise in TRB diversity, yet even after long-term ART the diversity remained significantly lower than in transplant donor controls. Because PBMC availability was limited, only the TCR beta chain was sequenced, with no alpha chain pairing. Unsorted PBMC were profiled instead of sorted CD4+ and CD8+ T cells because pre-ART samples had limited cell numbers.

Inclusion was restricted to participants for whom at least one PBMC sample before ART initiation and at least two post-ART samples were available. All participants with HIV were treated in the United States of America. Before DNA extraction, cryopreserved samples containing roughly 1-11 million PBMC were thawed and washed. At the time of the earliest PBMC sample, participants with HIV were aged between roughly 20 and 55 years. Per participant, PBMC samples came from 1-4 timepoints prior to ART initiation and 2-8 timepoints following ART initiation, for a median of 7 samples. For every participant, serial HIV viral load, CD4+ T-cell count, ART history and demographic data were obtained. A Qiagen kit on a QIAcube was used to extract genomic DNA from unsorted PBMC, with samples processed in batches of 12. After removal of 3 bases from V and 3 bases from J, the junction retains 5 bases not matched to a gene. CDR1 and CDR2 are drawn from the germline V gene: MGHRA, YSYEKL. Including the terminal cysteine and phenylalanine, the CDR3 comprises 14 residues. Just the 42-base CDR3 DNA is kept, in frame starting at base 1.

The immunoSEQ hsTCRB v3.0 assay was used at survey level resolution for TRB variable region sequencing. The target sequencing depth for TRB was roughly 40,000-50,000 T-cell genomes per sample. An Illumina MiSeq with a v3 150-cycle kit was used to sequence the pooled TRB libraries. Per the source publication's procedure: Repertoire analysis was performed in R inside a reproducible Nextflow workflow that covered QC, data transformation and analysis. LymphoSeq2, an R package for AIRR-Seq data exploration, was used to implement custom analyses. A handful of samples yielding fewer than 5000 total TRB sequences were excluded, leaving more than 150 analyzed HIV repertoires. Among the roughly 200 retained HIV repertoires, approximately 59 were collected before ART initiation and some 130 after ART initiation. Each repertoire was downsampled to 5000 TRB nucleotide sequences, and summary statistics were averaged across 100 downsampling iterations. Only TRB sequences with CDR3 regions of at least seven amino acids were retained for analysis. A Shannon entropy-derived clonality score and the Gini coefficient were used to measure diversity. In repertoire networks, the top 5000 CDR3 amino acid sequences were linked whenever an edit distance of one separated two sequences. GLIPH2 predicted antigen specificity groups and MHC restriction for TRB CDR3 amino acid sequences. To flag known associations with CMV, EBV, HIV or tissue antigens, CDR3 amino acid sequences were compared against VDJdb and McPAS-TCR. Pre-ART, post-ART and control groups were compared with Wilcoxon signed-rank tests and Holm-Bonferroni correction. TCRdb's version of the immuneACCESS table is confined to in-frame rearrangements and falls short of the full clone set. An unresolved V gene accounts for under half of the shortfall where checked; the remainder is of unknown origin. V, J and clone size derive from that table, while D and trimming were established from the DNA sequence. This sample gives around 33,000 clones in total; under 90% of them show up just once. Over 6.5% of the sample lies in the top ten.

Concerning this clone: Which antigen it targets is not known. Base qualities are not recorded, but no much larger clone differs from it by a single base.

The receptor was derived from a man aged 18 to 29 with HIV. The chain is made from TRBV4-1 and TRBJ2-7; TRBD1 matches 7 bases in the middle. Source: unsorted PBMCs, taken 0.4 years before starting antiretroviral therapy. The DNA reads TGCGCCAGCAGCCACCCGGGACAGAGCTACGAGCAGTACTTC. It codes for CASSHPGQSYEQYF.